Described below is a single T cell receptor beta chain sequence and its context. V lost 2 bases and J 8 bases, leaving 7 bases between the germline ends. The CDR3 spans 12 residues. Germline assignment: CDR1 LGHDT and CDR2 YNNKEL (reference sequence). The sample originates from a study of blood T cell repertoires in COVID-19. The overall study: The United States, Italy and Spain were the sources of the acute and convalescent COVID-19 samples. Sources were T cells, B-cell-depleted T cells, or PBMCs; the material itself was cDNA or gDNA.

Here immunoSEQ multiplex PCR was the method, and the copy in TCRdb shows in-frame clones only, minus some. The sample has 110,000 to 150,000 clones, around 80% seen once. The sequencing sample was made of peripheral blood. The V and J genes are TRBV3-1 (or the pseudogene TRBV3-2) and TRBJ1-3; D is unresolved. The origin of this receptor is a man aged 55 to 70 with active or convalescent COVID-19. CDR3: CASSQNVDTIYF. The DNA of the CDR3 is TGTGCCAGCAGCCAAAACGTAGACACCATATATTTT.